This TCR beta chain stems from a study of T cell repertoires in cytomegalovirus infection. Study-level background: Public TCR beta signatures marked donors with CMV infection and the matching HLA. Study findings and constraints: Cumulative public TCR beta family frequency identified CMV carriers with the relevant HLA. The ex vivo response was dominated by HLA-C-restricted CMV-specific TCR beta clonotypes.

TCRdb reprocessed the reads with MiXCR, giving one entry per CDR3 protein. The top ten hold roughly 10% of the sample, which has over 450,000 distinct CDR3 sequences, around 11% seen once. A word on this clonotype: No antigen is known for it.

The sequenced material came from PBMCs. This clonotype was obtained from a human donor in good health (CMV status not recorded). Some clones in this sample may be carry-over from other donors' samples.

CDR3 amino acids: CASKRTGGGEKLFF. Here the CDR3 DNA reads TGTGCCAGCAAGCGGACAGGGGGCGGCGAAAAACTGTTTTTT. This chain links TRBV2 with TRBJ1-4; 11 nucleotides match TRBD1. The CDR3 loop spans 14 amino acids. The germline CDR1 and CDR2 sequences are SNHLY and FYNNEI. V was pared by 7 bases and J by 8 bases, with 6 bases of the junction left unmatched.